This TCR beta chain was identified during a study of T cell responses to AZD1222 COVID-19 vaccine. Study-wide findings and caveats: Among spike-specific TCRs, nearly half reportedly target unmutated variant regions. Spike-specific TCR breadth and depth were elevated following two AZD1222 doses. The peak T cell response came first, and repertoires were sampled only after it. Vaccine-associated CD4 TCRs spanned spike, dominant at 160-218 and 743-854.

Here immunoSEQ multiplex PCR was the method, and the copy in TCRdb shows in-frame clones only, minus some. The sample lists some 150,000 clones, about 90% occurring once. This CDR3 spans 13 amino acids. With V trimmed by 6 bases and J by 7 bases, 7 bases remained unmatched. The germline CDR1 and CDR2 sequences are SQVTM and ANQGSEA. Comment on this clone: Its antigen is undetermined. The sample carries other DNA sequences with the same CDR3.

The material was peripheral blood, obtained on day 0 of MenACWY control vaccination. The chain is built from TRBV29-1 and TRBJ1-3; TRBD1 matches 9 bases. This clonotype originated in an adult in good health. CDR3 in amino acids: CSVLTGGPNTIYF. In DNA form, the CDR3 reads TGCAGCGTCCTCACAGGGGGCCCTAACACCATATATTTT.